This T cell receptor beta chain was found in a study of vaccination and CD4 T cells after COVID-19 (dated 2022 in TCRdb). About the investigation overall: Convalescent patients had a positive SARS-CoV-2 result on nasal swab PCR, and of these patients, some 10 had mild disease and one had severe disease. The convalescent cohort comprised six males and four females, including two Hispanic individuals, seven Caucasians, two Asians and one multiracial person. Participants received two doses of either the Pfizer-BioNTech BNT162b2 vaccine (n=8) or the Moderna mRNA-1273 vaccine (n=2). Post-COVID blood samples were collected from convalescent patients a median of approximately 93 days after diagnosis, with a range of roughly 30 to 161 days. Post-vaccine blood samples were obtained a median of about 70 days after the second vaccine dose, with a range of roughly 14 to 241 days. Overlapping spike peptide pools from SARS-CoV-2 and from the common cold coronaviruses HCoV-NL63, HCoV-OC43 and HCoV-229E were used as culture stimuli. In control cultures, a CEFX viral epitope pool was used as positive control, an HIV-1 Nef peptide pool was used as negative control, or no peptide was added. In around nine COVID-19 convalescent patients and a few infection-naive healthy vaccine recipients, the spike-specific CD4+ TCR repertoire before mRNA vaccination was compared with the repertoire after mRNA vaccination.

Per the publication, the treatment or condition label means: roughly ten-day PBMC culture with coronavirus spike peptide pools or control peptides (ViraFEST assay). The ViraFEST assay was used in the study, in which antigen-specific T cells were expanded with peptide pools and expanded clonotypes were subsequently identified by TCR sequencing. Positive SARS-CoV-2 PCR tests in the convalescent patients dated from March to December 2020, before Alpha, Beta and Delta variants emerged in the United States. Each well held 2 million or so PBMCs cultured in IMDM containing around 5.1% human AB serum and approximately 9.1 IU/ml IL-2, with approximately 9.2 ug/ml peptide pools added. On days 3 and 7, half of the culture medium was replaced with fresh IL-2-containing medium. CD4+ T cells were isolated after around 11 days of culture through negative selection using the EasySep CD4+ T cell isolation kit. Ficoll-Paque Plus gradient centrifugation was used to isolate PBMCs from whole blood, and the isolated PBMCs were then either used fresh or cryopreserved at -140C. Triplicate wells were generally used for each culture condition.

Results the study describes overall, beyond this receptor: In convalescent patients, nearly all vaccine-specific clones (304 of 307) were found to be mono-reactive for SARS-CoV-2 spike rather than cross-reactive with common cold coronaviruses. The number of convalescent patients in the study was relatively small, and the study did not examine early timepoints following natural infection. The median number of SARS-CoV-2-reactive clonotypes rose from approximately 20 after infection to roughly 38 after vaccination, but the change was not significant. Among the post-vaccine SARS-CoV-2-reactive clones in convalescent patients, a median around 90% showed up only after vaccination, which suggests vaccine-specific priming.

Libraries were prepared through PCR. DNA from cultured CD4+ T cells was subjected to TCR sequencing with the Oncomine TCR Beta short-read assay at the Johns Hopkins FTIC core. Genomic DNA was extracted from the cultured CD4+ T cells with the QIAamp micro DNA kit. Oncomine TCR Beta libraries from cultured CD4+ T cells were pooled using unique dual indexes and sequenced on an Illumina iSeq 100. Regarding the original processing steps: Non-productive sequences were removed, and CDR3s that did not start with C, did not end with F or W, or were shorter than 7 amino acids were discarded. The MANAFEST web application was used to identify antigen-specific clonotypes by comparing peptide-stimulated wells against reference wells and other culture wells. For a clone to be called positive, the clone needed an FDR below 0.05, an odds ratio above 5, and a productive frequency above 0.1% in at least two of three replicate wells. A clonotype counted as cross-reactive if it showed significant expansion both in the SARS-CoV-2 spike wells and in at least one common cold coronavirus spike condition. Levenshtein distances (stringdist) and unrooted phylogenetic trees (ape) in R version 3.6.1 were used to assess CDR3 homology. TCRdb itself trimmed the public reads at Q25 with fastp, ran MiXCR and retained productive beta chains. Rows matching on CDR3 protein sequence are summarized as one entry with the most common DNA and genes. The V and J calls were determined by TCRdb, not by the authors. The sample table contains some 20,000 distinct CDR3 sequences; only one count was recorded for 45% to 70% of them. The ten largest clonotypes hold more than 8.5% of the sample.

The sample holds a few counts of this clonotype. Its recognized antigen is unknown. Base qualities are missing; no much larger clone stands one base away. The receptor comes from a human donor who had recovered from COVID-19. The sequencing sample was made of CD4+ T cells from blood, cultured in vitro.

The CDR3 sequence is CATSRDRNYGYTF. The DNA sequence is as follows: TGTGCCACCAGCAGAGACAGGAACTATGGCTACACCTTC. The chain joins TRBV15 to TRBJ1-2, with the D segment identity uncertain. CDR1 and CDR2, per the germline V gene (reference sequence), are LNHNV and YYDKDF. Spanning cysteine to phenylalanine, the CDR3 consists of 13 amino acids. The CDR3 DNA has 39 bases and is translated from base 1. Trimming removed 0 bases from V and 2 bases from J, leaving 4 bases between the germline ends.